These 5 T cell receptor beta chains share one sample of origin, sequenced in a study of T-cell memory formation after mild COVID-19. TCRdb itself ran the 5' RACE reads through MiXCR, one entry per CDR3 protein. The repertoire holds 150,000 or so distinct CDR3 sequences, with approximately 15% as singletons. The specimen sequenced was PBMCs or a T cell subset sorted from them (not recorded which). These receptors all stem from an adult woman who had mild COVID-19 (a few samples of this study predate the infection). Cell type and time point are not known.

The gene calls are TRBV13 and TRBJ1-1; no clear D. The CDR3 runs to 16 residues. Trimming took off 0 bases at V and 0 bases at J, with 11 bases between the two ends. CDR1 is PRHDT, CDR2 FYEKMQ, per germline (reference sequence). The CDR3 is CASSLGRFRVNTEAFF. CDR3 nucleotide sequence: TGTGCCAGCAGCTTAGGCCGGTTTCGGGTGAACACTGAAGCTTTCTTT.

The chain uses TRBV20-1 and TRBJ1-2; no reliable D call. With 0 bases removed from V and 8 bases from J, the gap between germline ends came to 19 bases. The CDR3 is made up of 15 amino acids. CDR1 is DFQATT and CDR2 is SNEGSKA in the germline V gene (reference sequence). The CDR3 bases are TGCAGTGCTAGAGATCCGGGATCTTGGACGGGCGGCTACACCTTC. It encodes CSARDPGSWTGGYTF.

This clonotype was seen more than once but under ten times. The V gene is TRBV5-1, the J gene TRBJ1-2; D possibly corresponds to TRBD1 (6 bases). This CDR3 has 14 residues. From germline, CDR1 is SGHRS and CDR2 YFSETQ. Trimming stripped 0 bases from V and 2 bases from J, with 8 bases between. The CDR3 reads CASSLEGGNYGYTF. The CDR3 DNA follows: TGCGCCAGCAGCTTGGAGGGGGGAAACTATGGCTACACCTTC.

This clonotype has more than one count but fewer than ten. The chain uses TRBV6-2 or TRBV6-3 and TRBJ2-5; D possibly matches TRBD1 or TRBD2 (5 bases each). This CDR3 region has 12 residues. Germline lookup yields CDR1 MNHEY and CDR2 SVGEGT. The germline V and J ends were trimmed by 6 bases and 9 bases, with 14 bases remaining between them. In DNA form, the CDR3 reads TGTGCCAGCAGCTCGGGACCTACGGCCCAGTACTTC. Its translation is CASSSGPTAQYF.

This clonotype was seen a few times. The chain joins TRBV27 to TRBJ1-1; unclear D gene. The CDR3 runs to 13 residues. With 2 bases removed from V and 1 base from J, the gap between germline ends came to 5 bases. Germline CDR1 MNHEY, CDR2 SMNVEV (reference sequence). CDR3 sequence: CASSLSPNTEAFF. DNA of the CDR3: TGTGCCAGCAGTTTAAGTCCGAACACTGAAGCTTTCTTT.